Each of the 5 T cell receptor beta chains below was sequenced from the same sample in a study of blood T cell repertoires in COVID-19. The protocol was immunoSEQ multiplex PCR, while the TCRdb copy is restricted to in-frame clones and leaves out a portion. Here the sample spans roughly 190,000 clones, roughly 79% being singletons. Material for sequencing was peripheral blood. These receptors originate from a woman aged 40 to 49 with COVID-19, enrolled during active disease.

V usage is TRBV6-5 and J usage is TRBJ1-6, with D possibly matching TRBD1 (6 bases). Germline assignment: CDR1 MNHEY and CDR2 SVGAGI. Trimming shortened V by 10 bases and J by 9 bases, and 16 bases separated the two germline ends. The CDR3 consists of 13 residues. Written as DNA, the CDR3 is TGTGCCACCACAGGGTCACTATCTTCACCCCTCCACTTT. This codes for CATTGSLSSPLHF.

The V gene is TRBV11-2, the J gene TRBJ2-2, with D maybe TRBD1 (5 bases). Trimming shortened V by 5 bases and J by 7 bases, and 20 bases separated the two germline ends. The CDR3 has 16 amino acids. CDR1 and CDR2 (germline): SGHAT, FQNNGV. DNA for the CDR3: TGTGCCAGCAGCCACCGACAGACTTCTACGATCGGGGAGCTGTTTTTT. It specifies CASSHRQTSTIGELFF.

J is TRBJ1-5 and V is TRBV5-8; D may be TRBD1 (5 bases). V was trimmed by 7 bases and J by 3 bases, leaving 17 bases between them. The germline V gene encodes CDR1 SGHTS and CDR2 YDEGEE. CDR3 length: 15 residues. The CDR3 sequence: CASSRGRGDNQPQHF. CDR3 in DNA: TGTGCCAGCTCCCGAGGCCGGGGGGACAATCAGCCCCAGCATTTT.

This clone was seen a single time. The chain uses TRBV19 and TRBJ2-3, with D perhaps TRBD1 (5 bases). CDR1 and CDR2 (germline): LNHDA, SQIVND (reference sequence). The CDR3 extends over 13 amino acids. Between the trimmed V and J ends, which lost 6 bases and 8 bases, there was a span of 15 bases. For the CDR3, the DNA is TGTGCCAGTAGGCAGGACACGCAGGGTACGCAGTATTTT. Translated: CASRQDTQGTQYF.

CDR3 protein: CASSQDREYSPLHF. As DNA, the CDR3 is TGTGCCAGCAGCCAAGACAGGGAGTATTCACCCCTCCACTTT. The rearrangement uses TRBV7-6 and TRBJ1-6, with 7 bases that match TRBD1. Trimming removed 5 bases from V and 8 bases from J; junction bases left unmatched: 6. The germline V gene encodes CDR1 SGHVS and CDR2 FNYEAQ. The CDR3 is 14 amino acids.